This paragraph covers one T cell receptor beta chain sequence. The antigen remains unidentified. A much larger clone differs from this one at a single base, so this may be a read error. The data stem from a study of T cell repertoires in cytomegalovirus infection. About the study: Selected CMV epitopes included recently identified HLA-C-restricted ones as well as well-studied HLA-B-restricted ones. In public TCR beta signatures, there were indications of both CMV infection and matching HLA type. General observations from the study: The response measured ex vivo was dominated by TCR beta clonotypes (HLA-C-restricted and CMV-specific).

TCRdb re-analysed the reads in MiXCR, keeping a single row per CDR3 protein. The table records roughly 920,000 distinct CDR3 sequences, 30% to 40% of them present only once. The germline gives CDR1 SGHTA, CDR2 FQGNSA. The CDR3 sequence is 13 residues long. This specimen consisted of cultured CD8+ T cells from PBMCs, obtained from culture after CMV antigen stimulation. The chain uses TRBV7-2 and TRBJ2-3, with 7 bases identical to TRBD2. This receptor was identified in a human donor in good health (CMV status not recorded). Some clones in this sample may be carry-over from other donors' samples. DNA of the CDR3: TGTGTCAGCAGCTGGGGGGGACCAGATACGCAGTATTTT. Its translation is CVSSWGGPDTQYF.